A single sample is the source of the 14 T cell receptor beta chains below, sequenced in a study of cytomegalovirus exposure and HLA in healthy donors. PCR used 60 Vbeta primers and 13 Jbeta primers. The method was immunoSEQ multiplex PCR; TCRdb's version includes in-frame clones alone and lacks a portion of them. The table records 90,000 to 110,000 clones, approximately 76% of them present only once. The sample consisted of PBMCs. The source of these receptors is a woman aged 50 to 60 in good health and CMV-seropositive.

The chain has TRBV27 and TRBJ2-1; D is perhaps TRBD2 (6 bases). Germline CDR1 reads MNHEY; CDR2 reads SMNVEV (reference sequence). The V gene lost 10 bases and the J gene lost 0 bases, with 16 bases spanning the gap. The CDR3 is made up of 15 amino acids. CDR3 amino acids: CATGRGLDSYNEQFF. The CDR3 region has the DNA TGTGCCACCGGGAGAGGGCTTGACTCCTACAATGAGCAGTTCTTC.

This clone appeared a single time. The J gene is TRBJ2-3, the V gene TRBV5-4, with a possible D match to TRBD2 (5 bases). This CDR3 contains 18 residues. Germline CDR1 and CDR2: SGHNT and YYREEE (reference sequence). V shed 1 base and J shed 0 bases, with 18 bases lying between them. This CDR3 is CASSLHSLGGLSTDTQYF. The DNA for the CDR3 is TGTGCCAGCAGCTTGCATAGTCTTGGAGGCCTGAGCACAGATACGCAGTATTTT. The variable domain in full, completed from reference TRBV5-4 and TRBJ2-3, reads ETGVTQSPTHLIKTRGQQVTLRCSSQSGHNTVSWYQQALGQGPQFIFQYYREEENGRGNFPPRFSGLQFPNYSSELNVNALELDDSALYLCASSLHSLGGLSTDTQYFGPGTRLTVL.

There are a few counts of this clone. The chain links TRBV10-3 to TRBJ2-7; D unclear. The V end lost 2 bases, the J end lost 7 bases, and 9 bases lay between the germline ends. Germline-derived CDR1 and CDR2 are ENHRY and SYGVKD. The CDR3 covers 12 residues. CDR3 nucleotides: TGTGCCATCAGTGAGCTTCGCCAGGAGCAGTACTTC. Amino acids: CAISELRQEQYF.

The chain joins TRBV9 to TRBJ1-1, with D unresolved. The CDR3 has 14 amino acids. Germline V gene lookup returns CDR1 SGDLS and CDR2 YYNGEE. V was pared by 0 bases and J by 1 base, with 7 bases between. The CDR3 nucleotides read TGTGCCAGCAGCGTAGTGGCACAGAACACTGAAGCTTTCTTT. Encoded protein: CASSVVAQNTEAFF.

The chain links TRBV29-1 to TRBJ2-5; TRBD2 agrees at 12 bases. CDR1 is SQVTM, CDR2 ANQGSEA, per germline. After removal of 6 bases from V and 1 base from J, the junction contained 12 bases not matched to a gene. CDR3 length: 17 residues. The CDR3 nucleotides are TGCAGCGTAAGGACTAGCGGGGACCGCCAGGCCCAAGAGACCCAGTACTTC. It codes for CSVRTSGDRQAQETQYF.

In its sample, this clone was seen once. V gene TRBV7-2 combines with J gene TRBJ2-7, with 9 positions matching TRBD2. Germline CDR1 is SGHTA and CDR2 is FQGNSA. The ends lost 10 bases at V and 0 bases at J; junction bases unmatched: 4. This CDR3 has 13 residues. The CDR3 DNA sequence: TGTGCCACAAAAGCGGGGGGCTCCTACGAGCAGTACTTC. Protein: CATKAGGSYEQYF. Full variable domain (missing parts from reference TRBV7-2 and TRBJ2-7): GAGVSQSPSNKVTEKGKDVELRCDPISGHTALYWYRQSLGQGLEFLIYFQGNSAPDKSGLPSDRFSAERTGGSVSTLTIQRTQQEDSAVYLCATKAGGSYEQYFGPGTRLTVT.

The chain has TRBV19 and TRBJ2-5; tentative D call: TRBD2 (5 bases). Germline values: CDR1 LNHDA, CDR2 SQIVND (reference sequence). The germline V and J ends were trimmed by 2 bases and 0 bases, with 10 bases remaining between them. This CDR3 region has 15 residues. CDR3 nucleotides: TGTGCCAGTAGTATAAACACGGGGTACCAAGAGACCCAGTACTTC. Translated, it gives CASSINTGYQETQYF.

The sample holds a few counts of this clone. The chain combines TRBV6-5 with TRBJ2-1; D is ambiguous. The germline V and J ends were trimmed by 6 bases and 3 bases, with 9 bases remaining between them. There are 13 residues in the CDR3. Germline CDR1 reads MNHEY; CDR2 reads SVGAGI. DNA for the CDR3: TGTGCCAGCAGGTCAGTTAACTACAATGAGCAGTTCTTC. Protein product: CASRSVNYNEQFF.

The chain uses TRBV27 and TRBJ2-2, with D possibly TRBD2 on 6 matching bases. V was clipped by 6 bases and J by 5 bases, with 10 bases between them. Per germline, CDR1 MNHEY and CDR2 SMNVEV (reference sequence). CDR3 length: 13 residues. This CDR3 is CASSGGRTGELFF. CDR3 DNA: TGTGCCAGCAGCGGGGGACGGACCGGGGAGCTGTTTTTT.

The CDR3 nucleotides are TGTGCCAGCAGCGTGCGGGTAGCTCTGGTGGGCACAGATACGCAGTATTTT. This sequence encodes CASSVRVALVGTDTQYF. V gene TRBV25-1 combines with J gene TRBJ2-3; TRBD2 might be the D (5 bases). This CDR3 has 17 amino acids. Germline V CDR1 and CDR2: MGHDK, SYGVNS. Trimming stripped 6 bases from V and 1 base from J, with 20 bases between.

This clone was seen a single time. The V call is TRBV19, the J call TRBJ2-7; 9 positions agree with TRBD1. V shed 5 bases, J shed 4 bases, and the junction held 9 bases outside the gene matches. This CDR3 is built from 15 residues. Germline assignment: CDR1 LNHDA and CDR2 SQIVND (reference sequence). The CDR3 spells CASSPSGTGIYEQYF. The CDR3 bases are TGTGCCAGTAGTCCATCCGGGACAGGGATTTACGAGCAGTACTTC. The complete variable domain, with remaining parts taken from reference TRBV19 and TRBJ2-7, reads DGGITQSPKYLFRKEGQNVTLSCEQNLNHDAMYWYRQDPGQGLRLIYYSQIVNDFQKGDIAEGYSVSREKKESFPLTVTSAQKNPTAFYLCASSPSGTGIYEQYFGPGTRLTVT.

The chain carries TRBV7-9 and TRBJ2-7; D unresolved. This CDR3 has 14 residues. Germline loops: CDR1 SEHNR, CDR2 FQNEAQ (reference sequence). Trimming shortened V by 0 bases and J by 2 bases, and 8 bases separated the two germline ends. The CDR3 here is CASSLAARTYEQYF. The CDR3 nucleotides are TGTGCCAGCAGCTTAGCTGCCAGAACCTACGAGCAGTACTTC.

The chain couples TRBV29-1 to TRBJ2-5, with 7 bases lining up with TRBD2. After removal of 8 bases from V and 5 bases from J, the junction contained 8 bases not matched to a gene. This CDR3 is 12 amino acids long. Germline CDR1 SQVTM, CDR2 ANQGSEA. As DNA, the CDR3 is TGCAGCATCAGACTAGCAGGGGAGACCCAGTACTTC. It encodes CSIRLAGETQYF.

This clone was seen just once. CDR3 residues: CASSPWDRGNEQFF. The DNA of the CDR3 is TGTGCCAGCAGTCCCTGGGACAGGGGCAATGAGCAGTTCTTC. The chain couples TRBV7-9 to TRBJ2-1; 10 positions match TRBD1. The length of the CDR3 is 14 residues. Per the germline V gene, CDR1 is SEHNR and CDR2 is FQNEAQ (reference sequence). J gave up 6 bases and V 6 bases, and 5 bases lay outside the gene matches. The full variable domain, its missing parts supplied by reference TRBV7-9 and TRBJ2-1, is DTGVSQNPRHKITKRGQNVTFRCDPISEHNRLYWYRQTLGQGPEFLTYFQNEAQLEKSRLLSDRFSAERPKGSFSTLEIQRTEQGDSAMYLCASSPWDRGNEQFFGPGTRLTVL.